This T cell receptor beta chain was captured by sequencing in a study of blood T cell repertoires in COVID-19. Study-wide context: T cells, B-cell-depleted T cells, or PBMCs provided the cDNA or gDNA that served as material.

Clinical histories supplied by participants themselves formed the basis of cohort assignment. Germline V gene lookup returns CDR1 SQVTM and CDR2 ANQGSEA. CDR3 length: 12 amino acids. V dropped 3 bases and J dropped 8 bases, with 13 bases sitting between them. Methods used by the authors: Quantification of nucleated cells was approximated via reference gene primer amplification. Assay used: immunoSEQ multiplex PCR; TCRdb lists only in-frame clones, some missing. V and J calls plus clone size are reproduced from that table; the DNA served to infer D and trimming. This table has fewer than 250,000 clones, around nine tenths appearing once.

The chain recombines TRBV29-1 with TRBJ1-2; perhaps TRBD1 as D (5 bases). The TCR comes from a woman younger than 45 who had been exposed to COVID-19. Sequenced sample: PBMCs or T cells enriched from blood (not recorded which). Written as DNA, the CDR3 is TGCAGCGTTGAGGCAGGGTCGGTAGGCTACACCTTC. It translates to CSVEAGSVGYTF.